This T cell receptor (beta chain) was recovered during a study of T cells after yellow fever vaccination. J lost 4 bases, V lost 1 base, and 6 bases had no gene match. CDR1 SGHTA and CDR2 FQGNSA come from the germline V gene. The CDR3 has 16 amino acids. Template switching with 5'RACE generated the TCR cDNA and added a universal primer site and UMIs. TCRdb re-called the 5' RACE reads through MiXCR, storing one row per CDR3 protein. The sample contains 250,000 to 400,000 distinct CDR3 sequences, roughly 3.9% of which appear only once. This clonotype was counted only a few times. Sequencing used PBMCs, obtained 5 days after the yellow fever booster vaccination. The receptor was derived from a man aged 18 to 30 who received the YFV17D yellow fever vaccine. This chain links TRBV7-2 with TRBJ2-5; 10 bases line up with TRBD2. CDR3 protein: CASSLGRIAGGETQYF. As DNA, the CDR3 is TGTGCCAGCAGCTTAGGGAGGATAGCGGGGGGAGAGACCCAGTACTTC.